Listed here are 28 T cell receptor beta chains from one sample, sequenced in a study of regulatory T cells in long-lasting Graves disease (dated by TCRdb to about 2021). The method was multiplex PCR. TCRdb shows the sequencer as Illumina HiSeq 4000. TCR beta libraries were built with iRepertoire HTBI primers and Arm-PCR amplification of CDR3 regions. TCRdb applied fastp at Q25 and MiXCR to the public reads, then kept only in-frame beta chains. Rows merge per CDR3 protein into single entries with the most common DNA and genes. The sample yields 320,000 or so distinct CDR3 sequences; over 15% were counted once. The top ten constitute roughly 40% of the sample. The time point label on this specimen signifies: newly diagnosed GD, antithyroid drugs for less than 3 months. RNA was extracted from PBMCs in TRIzol for both TCR sequencing and RNA sequencing. Sequenced here: peripheral blood mononuclear cells (PBMCs), sampled at new diagnosis, from a patient treated with antithyroid drugs. The source is a female donor with Graves disease.

As to this clonotype: A far larger clone is only one base removed, so a read error is likely. No conserved phenylalanine or tryptophan is present at the end of the CDR3, so a read error is the likely explanation. The chain couples TRBV11-3 to TRBJ1-1; 9 bases are a match to TRBD1. The germline V gene encodes CDR1 SGHNT and CDR2 YENEEA. The CDR3 has 13 residues. Germline trimming cut 6 bases from V and 10 bases from J; bases unmatched to any gene: 9. CDR3 loop: CASSLTKTGGAFS. CDR3 bases: TGTGCCAGCAGTTTAACGAAGACAGGGGGAGCTTTCTCT.

About this clonotype itself: This likely stems from a read error, as it lies one base from a far larger clone. This chain joins TRBV6-1 and TRBJ2-1, with 7 bases aligning to TRBD1. The DNA matches TRBJ2-5 better at its end, which makes the J call doubtful. Per germline, CDR1 MNHNS and CDR2 SASEGT. CDR3 size: 16 residues. The CDR3 loop reads CASSDYGGQVEETQYF. Here the CDR3 DNA reads TGTGCCAGCAGTGATTACGGTGGACAGGTTGAGGAGACCCAGTACTTC.

The V and J genes are TRBV5-5 and TRBJ2-7; 13 nucleotides agree with TRBD2. The V and J ends lost 2 bases and 2 bases, in that order; junction bases with no gene match: 4. CDR3 length: 16 residues. The germline CDR1 and CDR2 sequences are SGHKS and YYEKEE (reference sequence). CDR3 sequence reads: CASSFDGTSGAYEQYF. The CDR3 nucleotides are TGTGCCAGCAGCTTCGATGGGACTAGCGGGGCCTACGAGCAGTACTTC.

The CDR3 sequence: CASRRTKETQYF. CDR3 nucleotide sequence: TGTGCCAGCAGGCGGACAAAAGAGACCCAGTACTTC. The chain is built from TRBV6-1 and TRBJ2-5; D perhaps matches TRBD1 (5 bases). The length of the CDR3 is 12 residues. Per germline, CDR1 MNHNS and CDR2 SASEGT. Deletions cut 6 bases from V and 3 bases from J, with 8 bases between.

This clonotype was found many times. This sequence joins TRBV20-1 and TRBJ2-1, with 15 bases fitting TRBD2. The V segment lost 0 bases and the J segment 9 bases; nucleotides outside the gene matches: 21. The CDR3 is 21 residues long. Germline CDR1 is DFQATT and CDR2 is SNEGSKA (reference sequence). The CDR3 region is CSARDSPVTLGLAGGGAEQFF. The DNA of the CDR3 is TGCAGTGCTAGAGATTCACCCGTAACCCTGGGACTAGCGGGAGGAGGAGCTGAGCAGTTCTTC.

A remark on this clonotype: It may be a read error: a sequence one base away is much more abundant. The chain employs TRBV27 and TRBJ2-3; D is uncertain. V shed 7 bases and J shed 6 bases, with 17 bases lying between them. Germline V gene sequence: CDR1 MNHEY, CDR2 SMNVEV (reference sequence). The CDR3 has 14 amino acids. CDR3 residues: CASNSGPQPDTQYF. The CDR3 DNA follows: TGTGCCAGCAATTCCGGCCCCCAGCCCGATACGCAGTATTTT.

This clonotype has a count of ten or more. V is TRBV18 and J is TRBJ2-1; 7 bases are a match to TRBD1. CDR3 size: 15 residues. Unmatched junction bases numbered 12, after V lost 6 bases and J lost 7 bases. In germline, CDR1 is KGHSH, CDR2 LQKENI. The CDR3 sequence: CASSSSDRRINEQFF. The DNA of the CDR3 is TGTGCCAGCTCCTCCTCGGACAGGAGGATTAATGAGCAGTTCTTC.

This clonotype was recorded once. Given a far larger clone just one base away, this is likely a sequencing read error. The V call is TRBV6-5, the J call TRBJ1-5; 7 bases are shared with TRBD1. Germline CDR1 is MNHEY and CDR2 is SVGAGI. J gave up 2 bases and V 6 bases, and 4 bases lay outside the gene matches. This CDR3 contains 14 residues. In DNA, the CDR3 is TGTGCCAGCAGCAAAACAGGGGGCAATCAGCCCCAGCATTTT. This gives the protein CASSKTGGNQPQHF.

This clonotype was seen a single time. This rearrangement joins TRBV19 to TRBJ1-4, with no clear D. Trimming cost V 7 bases and J 0 bases, with 3 bases left between them. The CDR3 has 12 amino acids. CDR1 and CDR2 from the germline V gene are LNHDA and SQIVND (reference sequence). CDR3 sequence reads: CASTTTNEKLFF. The CDR3 nucleotides are TGTGCCAGTACCACAACTAATGAAAAACTGTTTTTT.

This clonotype turned up a few times. The CDR3 carries no conserved terminal phenylalanine or tryptophan, so it likely arises from a read error. The chain employs TRBV7-8 and TRBJ2-7; TRBD1 aligns across 12 bases. The V and J ends lost 5 bases and 2 bases, in that order; junction bases with no gene match: 16. CDR1 and CDR2 from the germline V gene are SGHVS and FQNEAQ. The CDR3 loop spans 19 amino acids. The CDR3 nucleotides read TGTGCCAGCAGCCCCACCCGGGACAGGGGGCTAGCGGGGACCTACGAGCAGTACCTC. This gives the protein CASSPTRDRGLAGTYEQYL.

This clonotype was seen ten or more times. The chain joins TRBV2 to TRBJ1-5; D is unresolved. Germline V gene data show CDR1 as SNHLY and CDR2 as FYNNEI. The ends were cut back, 5 bases at V and 0 bases at J, with 20 bases in the middle. The CDR3 is 18 residues long. Here the CDR3 reads CASSTTKKRRNSNQPQHF. In DNA, the CDR3 is TGTGCCAGCAGTACCACCAAAAAAAGAAGGAATAGCAATCAGCCCCAGCATTTT. The whole variable domain, remainder taken from reference TRBV2 and TRBJ1-5, is EPEVTQTPSHQVTQMGQEVILRCVPISNHLYFYWYRQILGQKVEFLVSFYNNEISEKSEIFDDQFSVERPDGSNFTLKIRSTKLEDSAMYFCASSTTKKRRNSNQPQHFGDGTRLSIL.

This clonotype was observed a handful of times. J is TRBJ2-1 and V is TRBV5-8; 8 nucleotides agree with TRBD1. Germline V CDR1 and CDR2: SGHTS, YDEGEE. This CDR3 spans 15 amino acids. V dropped 0 bases and J dropped 4; count of bases not matched to a gene: 3. CDR3 nucleotide sequence: TGTGCCAGCAGCTTGGGGGACAGGCGTTACAATGAGCAGTTCTTC. Its translation is CASSLGDRRYNEQFF.

This clonotype showed up just a few times. The chain is built from TRBV4-1 and TRBJ2-7; 8 bases match TRBD2. Germline trimming cut 3 bases from V and 1 base from J; bases unmatched to any gene: 2. CDR3 size: 14 residues. Germline-derived CDR1 and CDR2 are MGHRA and YSYEKL. CDR3 nucleotide sequence: TGCGCCAGCAGCCATACTAGCGGTTCCTACGAGCAGTACTTC. Protein product: CASSHTSGSYEQYF.

The V call is TRBV15, the J call TRBJ1-1; TRBD1 might be the D (5 bases). Trimming shortened V by 4 bases and J by 1 base, and 7 bases separated the two germline ends. The CDR3 extends over 13 amino acids. CDR1 and CDR2 from the germline V gene are LNHNV and YYDKDF (reference sequence). This CDR3 is CATSIDRNTEAFF. In nucleotides, the CDR3 is TGTGCCACCAGCATCGACAGGAACACTGAAGCTTTCTTT.

This clonotype has a handful of counts. This chain connects TRBV5-1 to TRBJ2-7; TRBD2 aligns across 11 bases. CDR1 is SGHRS, CDR2 YFSETQ, per germline. This CDR3 region has 12 residues. J gave up 7 bases and V 6 bases, and 3 bases lay outside the gene matches. This CDR3 reads CASTTSGSEQYF. In DNA form, the CDR3 reads TGCGCCAGCACAACTAGCGGGAGTGAGCAGTACTTC.

Many counts were recorded for this clonotype. The gene calls are TRBV28 and TRBJ1-6; D perhaps matches TRBD1 (5 bases). Germline values: CDR1 MDHEN, CDR2 SYDVKM. The CDR3 length is 13 residues. V lost 6 bases, J lost 10 bases, and 13 bases lay in between. Here the CDR3 reads CASRRREGSPLHF. As DNA, the CDR3 is TGTGCCAGCAGGAGGCGCGAGGGGTCACCCCTCCACTTT.

This clonotype was counted only a few times. The chain has TRBV6-1 and TRBJ2-7, with TRBD1 matching over 8 bases. Per the germline V gene, CDR1 is MNHNS and CDR2 is SASEGT. Trimming took 5 bases from V and 1 from J; bases not matched to a gene: 7. The CDR3 is 15 residues long. The CDR3 DNA reads as TGTGCCAGCAGTCCAGACAGGGGCCTATCCTACGAGCAGTACTTC. The encoded protein is CASSPDRGLSYEQYF.

This clonotype was detected many times. The V and J genes are TRBV12-3 or TRBV12-4 and TRBJ2-3; weak D call: TRBD2 (6 bases). V lost 6 bases to trimming and J lost 0 bases, with 13 bases between them. The CDR3 is made up of 15 amino acids. The CDR3 here is CASRPLAQSTDTQYF. Here the CDR3 DNA reads TGTGCCAGCAGGCCCCTAGCGCAGAGCACAGATACGCAGTATTTT.

This clonotype has ten or more counts. The rearrangement joins TRBV2 to TRBJ1-2, with D perhaps TRBD1 (5 bases). The germline V gene has CDR1 SNHLY and CDR2 FYNNEI. The CDR3 sequence is 13 residues long. V was trimmed by 7 bases and J by 3 bases, leaving 12 bases between them. For the CDR3, the DNA is TGTGCCAGCACCCCGCGGGGGGACTATGGCTACACCTTC. This translates into CASTPRGDYGYTF. The whole variable domain, remainder taken from reference TRBV2 and TRBJ1-2, is EPEVTQTPSHQVTQMGQEVILRCVPISNHLYFYWYRQILGQKVEFLVSFYNNEISEKSEIFDDQFSVERPDGSNFTLKIRSTKLEDSAMYFCASTPRGDYGYTFGSGTRLTVV.

This clonotype was observed many times. CDR3 DNA: TGTGCCAGCAGCCAAGCATTGCGGGCCTACGAGCAGTACTTC. Its protein product is CASSQALRAYEQYF. The genes are TRBV14 and TRBJ2-7, with D possibly being TRBD2 (5 bases). With 1 base removed from V and 2 bases from J, the gap between germline ends came to 9 bases. Germline values: CDR1 SGHDN, CDR2 FVKESK. The CDR3 sequence is 14 residues long.

The CDR3 region is CASSPRTPEGGKLFF. CDR3 sequence (DNA): TGTGCCAGCAGCCCGCGGACGCCCGAAGGGGGAAAACTGTTTTTT. The chain has TRBV11-2 and TRBJ1-4; maybe TRBD1 (6 bases). The germline V gene encodes CDR1 SGHAT and CDR2 FQNNGV. V was trimmed by 5 bases and J by 10 bases, leaving 20 bases between them. CDR3 length: 15 amino acids.

V and J are TRBV5-1 and TRBJ2-4; TRBD1 is a possible D gene (6 bases). CDR3 size: 14 residues. V lost 7 bases and J lost 0, with 11 bases in between. Germline assignment: CDR1 SGHRS and CDR2 YFSETQ. The CDR3 here is CASRTDLAKNIQYF. The CDR3, as DNA: TGCGCCAGCCGGACAGACCTAGCCAAAAACATTCAGTACTTC.

This clonotype was counted at least ten times. V and J are TRBV5-4 and TRBJ2-1; D uncertain. The CDR3 extends over 14 amino acids. V gave up 4 bases and J gave up 7 bases, with 15 bases separating them. CDR1 and CDR2 from the germline V gene are SGHNT and YYREEE (reference sequence). The CDR3 DNA follows: TGTGCCAGCAGCGACATAGTCAGTGGAAATGAGCAGTTCTTC. As protein: CASSDIVSGNEQFF.

This clonotype was recorded many times. V gene TRBV2 combines with J gene TRBJ2-2, with a weak D call TRBD1 (5 bases). Trimming cost V 7 bases and J 1 base, with 19 bases left between them. The germline V gene encodes CDR1 SNHLY and CDR2 FYNNEI. This CDR3 spans 17 amino acids. CDR3 residues: CASILAPGTGNTGELFF. The CDR3 DNA follows: TGTGCCAGCATTCTCGCACCTGGAACAGGGAACACCGGGGAGCTGTTTTTT.

Only a few counts were recorded for this clonotype. This rearrangement joins TRBV20-1 to TRBJ2-7; 9 nucleotides line up with TRBD2. The V gene end was trimmed by 5 bases and the J gene end by 1 base; junction bases not matched to a gene: 6. The CDR3 covers 14 residues. Germline-derived CDR1 and CDR2 are DFQATT and SNEGSKA (reference sequence). CDR3 sequence (DNA): TGCAGTGCTTTGACTAGCGGAGCATCCTACGAGCAGTACTTC. Amino acids: CSALTSGASYEQYF.

V usage is TRBV4-1 and J usage is TRBJ2-7, with TRBD2 matching over 7 bases. After removal of 1 base from V and 3 bases from J, the junction contained 6 bases not matched to a gene. This CDR3 contains 15 residues. The V gene's germline CDR1 is MGHRA and CDR2 YSYEKL. The CDR3 coding sequence is TGCGCCAGCAGCCAAGTCCTAGCGGAAAGCTACGAGCAGTACTTC. This sequence encodes CASSQVLAESYEQYF.

This clonotype was counted ten times or more. The CDR3 loop is CASRPSWGWGGKNMNTEAFF. The CDR3 region has the DNA TGTGCCAGCAGACCCTCTTGGGGGTGGGGCGGGAAGAATATGAACACTGAAGCTTTCTTT. This chain connects TRBV27 to TRBJ1-1, with D perhaps matching TRBD1 (5 bases). Per the germline V gene, CDR1 is MNHEY and CDR2 is SMNVEV (reference sequence). The CDR3 contains 20 residues. V was cut by 6 bases and J by 0 bases, with 29 bases left in between.

This clonotype was seen repeatedly, ten times or more. The chain combines TRBV7-9 with TRBJ1-2, with D possibly being TRBD1 (6 bases). From germline, CDR1 is SEHNR and CDR2 FQNEAQ (reference sequence). The CDR3 length is 15 residues. V was clipped by 5 bases and J by 8 bases, with 21 bases between them. The CDR3 loop reads CASSHTADRGYGYTF. The CDR3 bases are TGTGCCAGCAGCCACACAGCGGATAGGGGGTACGGCTACACCTTC. The full variable domain, rest sourced from reference TRBV7-9 and TRBJ1-2, is DTGVSQNPRHKITKRGQNVTFRCDPISEHNRLYWYRQTLGQGPEFLTYFQNEAQLEKSRLLSDRFSAERPKGSFSTLEIQRTEQGDSAMYLCASSHTADRGYGYTFGSGTRLTVV.